The 22 T cell receptor beta chains given below trace back to one sample, sequenced in a study of OX40 agonist ivuxolimab in advanced cancers. Sequencing used immunoSEQ multiplex PCR; TCRdb keeps in-frame clones, though not all of them. The profile shows 85,000 to 100,000 clones, 94% of them singletons. Source: CD4+ or CD8+ T cells sorted from blood, taken in a trial of the OX40 agonist ivuxolimab. The receptors here all came from an adult with an advanced solid tumor such as melanoma, head and neck, liver or kidney cancer.

The chain employs TRBV18 and TRBJ2-7, with D unresolved. From germline, CDR1 is KGHSH and CDR2 LQKENI. This CDR3 has 14 amino acids. Deletions cut 2 bases from V and 2 bases from J, with 10 bases between. Written as DNA, the CDR3 is TGTGCCAGCTCACCAGGAAGTAGCACCTACGAGCAGTACTTC. Its protein is CASSPGSSTYEQYF.

The gene calls are TRBV6-6 and TRBJ1-1, with TRBD1 identical over 10 bases. J lost 4 bases, V lost 4 bases, and 6 bases had no gene match. This CDR3 is 15 amino acids long. Germline V CDR1 and CDR2: MNHNY, SVGAGI (reference sequence). CDR3 in amino acids: CASSLSRTGGTEAFF. CDR3 coding DNA: TGTGCCAGCAGTTTGTCCCGGACAGGGGGCACTGAAGCTTTCTTT.

This sequence joins TRBV18 and TRBJ2-3; 11 bases align to TRBD2. This CDR3 has 17 amino acids. With V trimmed by 2 bases and J by 6 bases, 10 bases remained unmatched. The germline CDR1 and CDR2 sequences are KGHSH and LQKENI. This chain's CDR3 is CASSPYGLAGALDTQYF. As DNA, the CDR3 is TGTGCCAGCTCACCATATGGACTAGCGGGTGCTTTGGATACGCAGTATTTT.

The V gene is TRBV18, the J gene TRBJ2-2; 7 nucleotides match TRBD1. Trimming removed 4 bases from V and 0 bases from J; junction bases left unmatched: 2. The germline V gene encodes CDR1 KGHSH and CDR2 LQKENI. The CDR3 runs 15 residues. Written as DNA, the CDR3 is TGTGCCAGCTCACTAGGGGGCCCGAACACCGGGGAGCTGTTTTTT. Translation: CASSLGGPNTGELFF.

The chain is built from TRBV6-6 and TRBJ1-2; D may be TRBD1 (5 bases). This CDR3 spans 14 amino acids. CDR1 MNHNY and CDR2 SVGAGI come from the germline V gene (reference sequence). V lost 7 bases to trimming and J lost 2 bases, with 14 bases between them. In DNA form, the CDR3 reads TGTGCCAGCACCCTGGATCGACAGAACTATGGCTACACCTTC. Translated, it gives CASTLDRQNYGYTF.

The genes are TRBV4-3 and TRBJ1-2, with unresolved D. Germline V gives CDR1 LGHNA, CDR2 YSLEER. V lost 1 base and J lost 4, with 7 bases in between. CDR3 size: 13 residues. The CDR3 sequence: CASSQVGTYGYTF. CDR3 sequence (DNA): TGCGCCAGCAGCCAAGTAGGTACCTATGGCTACACCTTC.

This clone was seen a handful of times. The chain carries TRBV9 and TRBJ2-7; tentative D call: TRBD2 (7 bases). Germline assignment: CDR1 SGDLS and CDR2 YYNGEE. Trimming took 7 bases from V and 5 from J, leaving 16 bases between them. This CDR3 contains 13 residues. CDR3 nucleotide sequence: TGTGCCAGCGGAGTGGGGGGGCCCGACGAGCAGTACTTC. Translation: CASGVGGPDEQYF.

This sequence joins TRBV5-8 and TRBJ1-2; no clear D. The CDR3 spans 13 residues. V was pared by 1 base and J by 7 bases, with 11 bases between. Germline V gene data show CDR1 as SGHTS and CDR2 as YDEGEE. The CDR3 reads CASSLSGIGGYTF. The CDR3 nucleotides are TGTGCCAGCAGCTTGTCGGGGATCGGTGGCTACACCTTC.

The genes are TRBV7-2 and TRBJ2-3, with D maybe TRBD2 (6 bases). This CDR3 spans 16 amino acids. The germline gives CDR1 SGHTA, CDR2 FQGNSA. V shed 1 base and J shed 4 bases, with 15 bases lying between them. This CDR3 reads CASSLGASVFADTQYF. CDR3 in DNA: TGTGCCAGCAGCTTAGGGGCTAGCGTTTTCGCAGATACGCAGTATTTT.

The chain joins TRBV2 to TRBJ1-5; tentatively, D is TRBD1 (6 bases). CDR1 and CDR2 from the germline V gene are SNHLY and FYNNEI. The CDR3 is 12 amino acids. V was trimmed by 8 bases and J by 3 bases, leaving 8 bases between them. The CDR3 nucleotides read TGTGCCAGCCGGACAGTCAATCAGCCCCAGCATTTT. As protein: CASRTVNQPQHF.

This chain links TRBV11-3 with TRBJ2-3; D gene uncertain. The CDR3 spans 13 residues. Trimming stripped 1 base from V and 2 bases from J, with 4 bases between. The germline gives CDR1 SGHNT, CDR2 YENEEA. As DNA, the CDR3 is TGTGCCAGCAGCTTAGGCTTCACAGATACGCAGTATTTT. Protein sequence: CASSLGFTDTQYF.

This chain connects TRBV7-2 to TRBJ2-7, with 11 nucleotides matching TRBD2. CDR1 SGHTA and CDR2 FQGNSA come from the germline V gene. V was clipped by 5 bases and J by 1 base; unmatched bases: 4. The CDR3 consists of 15 residues. The CDR3 sequence is CASSQRTSGSYEQYF. The CDR3 DNA sequence: TGTGCCAGCAGCCAACGGACTAGCGGGTCCTACGAGCAGTACTTC. The variable domain in full, completed from reference TRBV7-2 and TRBJ2-7, reads GAGVSQSPSNKVTEKGKDVELRCDPISGHTALYWYRQSLGQGLEFLIYFQGNSAPDKSGLPSDRFSAERTGGSVSTLTIQRTQQEDSAVYLCASSQRTSGSYEQYFGPGTRLTVT.

The chain uses TRBV4-1 and TRBJ2-1, with 12 bases fitting TRBD2. The J segment lost 6 bases and the V segment lost 0 bases, leaving 6 bases of the junction unmatched. Per the germline V gene, CDR1 is MGHRA and CDR2 is YSYEKL. The CDR3 runs 17 residues. The CDR3 region has the DNA TGCGCCAGCAGCCAAGATAGCGGGACTAGCGGGCGCAATGAGCAGTTCTTC. Translated, it gives CASSQDSGTSGRNEQFF.

The chain uses TRBV5-5 and TRBJ2-5, with TRBD2 matching over 7 bases. J gave up 4 bases and V 3 bases, and 9 bases lay outside the gene matches. The CDR3 loop spans 15 amino acids. From germline, CDR1 is SGHKS and CDR2 YYEKEE (reference sequence). This chain's CDR3 is CASSSSLAVGETQYF. The CDR3 DNA sequence: TGTGCCAGCAGCTCCTCGCTAGCGGTAGGAGAGACCCAGTACTTC.

The chain has TRBV27 and TRBJ2-2; 7 bases fit TRBD2. V gave up 7 bases and J gave up 4 bases; unmatched junction bases: 6. This CDR3 spans 14 amino acids. Per the germline V gene, CDR1 is MNHEY and CDR2 is SMNVEV (reference sequence). The CDR3 bases are TGTGCCAGCAAGGCGGGAGTGGGCACCGGGGAGCTGTTTTTT. Its protein is CASKAGVGTGELFF.

The chain is built from TRBV4-2 and TRBJ1-6; D remains ambiguous. Germline values: CDR1 LGHNA, CDR2 YNFKEQ. Trimming pared 5 bases from V and 7 bases from J, leaving 12 bases between. The CDR3 consists of 14 residues. The CDR3 DNA is TGTGCCAGCAGCTTGGATCTAGGGAATTCACCCCTCCACTTT. Protein sequence: CASSLDLGNSPLHF.

This sequence joins TRBV6-6 and TRBJ1-5; possible D gene TRBD1, 5 bases. The germline gives CDR1 MNHNY, CDR2 SVGAGI (reference sequence). Trimming cost V 2 bases and J 4 bases, with 12 bases left between them. The CDR3 contains 15 residues. The CDR3 DNA is TGTGCCAGCAGTTACGAAGGGACGGGGAATCAGCCCCAGCATTTT. Amino acids: CASSYEGTGNQPQHF.

This chain connects TRBV29-1 to TRBJ1-1; D is uncertain. Germline V gene sequence: CDR1 SQVTM, CDR2 ANQGSEA. Trimming cost V 7 bases and J 3 bases, with 15 bases left between them. This CDR3 has 13 residues. The CDR3 nucleotides read TGCAGCGCTGGGTCCTCCCCGGACACTGAAGCTTTCTTT. It is translated as CSAGSSPDTEAFF.

The table lists this clone with a count of one. The V and J genes are TRBV2 and TRBJ2-1, with D perhaps TRBD2 (6 bases). Between the trimmed V and J ends, which lost 1 base and 10 bases, there was a span of 11 bases. Per germline, CDR1 SNHLY and CDR2 FYNNEI. The CDR3 is made up of 13 amino acids. CDR3 nucleotides: TGTGCCAGCAGTGAAGTCCGGGGGTCCGAGCAGTTCTTC. Protein product: CASSEVRGSEQFF.

The V and J genes are TRBV29-1 and TRBJ1-1; weak D call: TRBD1 (6 bases). In germline, CDR1 is SQVTM, CDR2 ANQGSEA. The CDR3 consists of 12 residues. Trimming stripped 4 bases from V and 4 bases from J, with 10 bases between. This CDR3 is CSVVPGVTEAFF. CDR3 bases: TGCAGCGTTGTCCCAGGGGTCACTGAAGCTTTCTTT.

CDR3 sequence reads: CASSLVLRVGVYF. In DNA, the CDR3 is TGTGCCAGCAGCTTGGTACTGCGGGTGGGGGTGTACTTC. This chain links TRBV5-5 with TRBJ2-7; D might be TRBD1 or TRBD2, each matching 5 bases. Germline V gene lookup returns CDR1 SGHKS and CDR2 YYEKEE (reference sequence). Trimming stripped 0 bases from V and 12 bases from J, with 16 bases between. The CDR3 runs to 13 residues.

V usage is TRBV2 and J usage is TRBJ1-1; 7 nucleotides line up with TRBD1. The germline V gene encodes CDR1 SNHLY and CDR2 FYNNEI. There are 14 residues in the CDR3. The ends lost 6 bases at V and 4 bases at J; junction bases unmatched: 8. The CDR3 protein is CASSAQGTATEAFF. CDR3 bases: TGTGCCAGCAGCGCCCAGGGGACAGCCACTGAAGCTTTCTTT.